The next 21 T cell receptor beta chains were all read from a single sample in a study of shared clonotypes between healthy human individuals. Clones were read by immunoSEQ multiplex PCR, and TCRdb kept only the in-frame ones, dropping some. The sample has almost 700,000 clones, roughly 94% seen once; the top ten hold 24%. CD45RO negativity and positive selection for CCR7 defined naive CD8 cells, a population that excluded terminally differentiated effector memory CD45RA+ cells. Source material: naive CD8+ T cells sorted from blood. Receptors were obtained from a man aged 30-40 years in good health.

This chain joins TRBV7-3 and TRBJ2-1; TRBD2 matches 9 bases. Germline CDR1 is SGHTA and CDR2 is FQGTGA. The CDR3 consists of 15 residues. V lost 5 bases and J lost 8; bases outside the gene matches: 10. DNA for the CDR3: TGTGCCAGCAGCATTCGAGCGGGAGGTGTAGATGAGCAGTTCTTC. Protein: CASSIRAGGVDEQFF.

This chain uses TRBV5-6 with TRBJ2-7; TRBD1 is a possible D gene (6 bases). Germline-derived CDR1 and CDR2 are SGHDT and YYEEEE. The V end was cut by 1 base, the J end by 0 bases, with 8 bases between. CDR3 size: 14 residues. The CDR3 coding sequence is TGTGCCAGCAGCTTGTACAGGGACTCCTACGAGCAGTACTTC. This translates into CASSLYRDSYEQYF. The entire variable domain, with the rest obtained from reference TRBV5-6 and TRBJ2-7, is as follows: DAGVTQSPTHLIKTRGQQVTLRCSPKSGHDTVSWYQQALGQGPQFIFQYYEEEERQRGNFPDRFSGHQFPNYSSELNVNALLLGDSALYLCASSLYRDSYEQYFGPGTRLTVT.

The chain carries TRBV7-9 and TRBJ1-3; D is possibly TRBD1 (5 bases). CDR3 length: 13 residues. V gave up 4 bases and J gave up 5 bases, with 9 bases separating them. Germline CDR1 and CDR2: SEHNR and FQNEAQ (reference sequence). In DNA form, the CDR3 reads TGTGCCAGCAGCTCGGACAAGAGAAACACCATATATTTT. Amino acid sequence: CASSSDKRNTIYF. Supplemented by reference TRBV7-9 and TRBJ1-3, the full variable domain reads DTGVSQNPRHKITKRGQNVTFRCDPISEHNRLYWYRQTLGQGPEFLTYFQNEAQLEKSRLLSDRFSAERPKGSFSTLEIQRTEQGDSAMYLCASSSDKRNTIYFGEGSWLTVV.

V and J are TRBV15 and TRBJ2-7; the D call may be TRBD1 or TRBD2 (5 bases each). CDR1 is LNHNV and CDR2 is YYDKDF in the germline V gene (reference sequence). Trimming removed 5 bases from V and 7 bases from J, with 12 bases in between. This CDR3 is built from 12 residues. CDR3 residues: CATSGRGWEQYF. The CDR3 DNA reads TGTGCCACCAGCGGACGGGGCTGGGAGCAGTACTTC.

About this clone: This specimen includes other DNA sequences encoding the same CDR3. V and J are TRBV6-5 and TRBJ2-7; the D gene is possibly TRBD2 (5 bases). V was shortened by 0 bases and J by 3 bases, with 12 bases between the two germline ends. This CDR3 is built from 15 residues. Germline CDR1 reads MNHEY; CDR2 reads SVGAGI. The CDR3 here is CASSYSSGVGYEQYF. The CDR3 DNA reads as TGTGCCAGCAGTTACTCCAGCGGAGTCGGCTACGAGCAGTACTTC.

The chain recombines TRBV7-9 with TRBJ1-5; a weak D match, TRBD1 (6 bases). The CDR3 sequence is 16 residues long. Germline CDR1 SEHNR, CDR2 FQNEAQ (reference sequence). V shed 6 bases and J shed 0 bases, with 15 bases lying between them. The CDR3, as DNA: TGTGCCAGCAGTGGGGGCGAAGGTTATAGCAATCAGCCCCAGCATTTT. This gives the protein CASSGGEGYSNQPQHF.

The genes are TRBV6-5 and TRBJ2-1, with no clear D. Germline CDR1 and CDR2: MNHEY and SVGAGI. V gave up 2 bases and J gave up 0 bases, with 11 bases separating them. There are 16 residues in the CDR3. CDR3 in DNA: TGTGCCAGCAGTTACCAATCGCCAAGCTCCTACAATGAGCAGTTCTTC. Its translation is CASSYQSPSSYNEQFF.

The CDR3: CASSLARDWDTQYF. The CDR3 DNA is TGTGCCAGCAGCTTAGCCCGGGACTGGGATACGCAGTATTTT. The rearrangement joins TRBV7-9 to TRBJ2-3; a possible D gene is TRBD2 (6 bases). The CDR3 consists of 14 residues. Germline CDR1 and CDR2: SEHNR and FQNEAQ (reference sequence). The V end was cut by 0 bases, the J end by 6 bases, with 10 bases between.

This clone was recorded a few times. V is TRBV5-8 and J is TRBJ1-2; perhaps TRBD1 as D (6 bases). V shed 0 bases and J shed 0 bases, with 9 bases lying between them. This CDR3 spans 15 amino acids. The germline gives CDR1 SGHTS, CDR2 YDEGEE. CDR3 region: CASSLAGDPNYGYTF. The CDR3 bases are TGTGCCAGCAGCTTGGCAGGGGACCCTAACTATGGCTACACCTTC.

The V call is TRBV27, the J call TRBJ1-1; 7 bases match TRBD1. Germline V gives CDR1 MNHEY, CDR2 SMNVEV (reference sequence). The V and J ends lost 8 bases and 0 bases, in that order; junction bases with no gene match: 15. The CDR3 spans 17 residues. CDR3 nucleotides: TGTGCCAGCGTCCCATTTCCAGACAGGGTGTTGAACACTGAAGCTTTCTTT. It encodes CASVPFPDRVLNTEAFF.

The chain uses TRBV7-9 and TRBJ1-5; D perhaps matches TRBD1 (5 bases). Trimming took off 5 bases at V and 7 bases at J, with 15 bases between the two ends. The CDR3 extends over 14 amino acids. Germline CDR1 and CDR2: SEHNR and FQNEAQ (reference sequence). CDR3 residues: CASSPGGKGQPQHF. The CDR3, as DNA: TGTGCCAGCAGCCCGGGGGGGAAGGGACAGCCCCAGCATTTT.

The chain uses TRBV7-9 and TRBJ1-4; tentatively, D is TRBD1 (5 bases). The CDR3 consists of 14 residues. Germline V CDR1 and CDR2: SEHNR, FQNEAQ (reference sequence). The ends were cut back, 3 bases at V and 5 bases at J, with 10 bases in the middle. This chain's CDR3 is CASSFPGRNEKLFF. CDR3 DNA: TGTGCCAGCAGCTTCCCAGGGCGAAATGAAAAACTGTTTTTT.

The chain combines TRBV7-3 with TRBJ2-7; 8 nucleotides align to TRBD2. Germline CDR1 reads SGHTA; CDR2 reads FQGTGA. This CDR3 spans 14 amino acids. Losses at the gene ends were 5 bases for V and 5 bases for J; bases not matched to a gene: 8. The DNA of the CDR3 is TGTGCCAGCAGCGTAAGCGGGAGTAGTAACGAGCAGTACTTC. Translating it yields CASSVSGSSNEQYF.

This clone occurred once. The chain has TRBV6-5 and TRBJ2-7, with D perhaps matching TRBD1 or TRBD2 (5 bases each). The CDR3 is made up of 16 amino acids. The V end lost 4 bases, the J end lost 1 base, and 17 bases lay between the germline ends. Germline V gives CDR1 MNHEY, CDR2 SVGAGI. CDR3 amino acids: CASSSLPGTESYEQYF. The CDR3 nucleotides are TGTGCCAGCAGTTCACTCCCTGGGACGGAGTCCTACGAGCAGTACTTC.

The rearrangement links TRBV7-9 to TRBJ1-2; no reliable D call. Trimming took 1 base from V and 1 from J, leaving 7 bases between them. The CDR3 length is 14 residues. CDR1 and CDR2 (germline): SEHNR, FQNEAQ (reference sequence). The CDR3 bases are TGTGCCAGCAGCTTAGTCAACGATAACTATGGCTACACCTTC. Its protein product is CASSLVNDNYGYTF.

The chain links TRBV30 to TRBJ1-4, with D possibly TRBD1 on 6 matching bases. The CDR3 spans 14 residues. Germline values: CDR1 GTSNPN, CDR2 SVGIG (reference sequence). V lost 1 base, J lost 13 bases, and 19 bases lay in between. In DNA form, the CDR3 reads TGTGCCTGGAGTGGAATAGGGGCCGTAGGGGGACTGTTTTTT. Amino acid sequence: CAWSGIGAVGGLFF. Based on the CDR3 plus reference TRBV30 and TRBJ1-4, the full variable domain is SQTIHQWPATLVQPVGSPLSLECTVEGTSNPNLYWYRQAAGRGLQLLFYSVGIGQISSEVPQNLSASRPQDRQFILSSKKLLLSDSGFYLCAWSGIGAVGGLFFGSGTQLSVL.

The chain carries TRBV11-2 and TRBJ2-7; D is unresolved. Germline CDR1 is SGHAT and CDR2 is FQNNGV. Trimming stripped 1 base from V and 5 bases from J, with 12 bases between. The CDR3 has 14 amino acids. CDR3 region: CASSLVKTVDEQYF. The CDR3 region has the DNA TGTGCCAGCAGCTTAGTAAAGACGGTTGACGAGCAGTACTTC.

This chain joins TRBV6-6 and TRBJ1-5, with D perhaps matching TRBD1 (5 bases). Germline CDR1 reads MNHNY; CDR2 reads SVGAGI (reference sequence). Trimming removed 2 bases at V and 6 bases at J, with 14 bases between. There are 15 residues in the CDR3. CDR3 sequence (DNA): TGTGCCAGCAGTTACGGTCAGGGAAAGAGTCAGCCCCAGCATTTT. Protein: CASSYGQGKSQPQHF.

The CDR3 is CASTPDRFAGELFF. For the CDR3, the DNA is TGTGCCAGCACCCCGGACAGGTTTGCCGGGGAGCTGTTTTTT. The rearrangement uses TRBV5-6 and TRBJ2-2; 7 positions agree with TRBD1. The CDR3 is 14 residues long. V dropped 6 bases and J dropped 6; count of bases not matched to a gene: 8. From germline, CDR1 is SGHDT and CDR2 YYEEEE.

J is TRBJ2-6 and V is TRBV2, with D unresolved. Trimming took 1 base from V and 4 from J, leaving 17 bases between them. CDR1 and CDR2 (germline): SNHLY, FYNNEI. The CDR3 spans 18 residues. The CDR3 DNA reads as TGTGCCAGCAGTGAAGAGTCTGGTCGGCTCGAAGGGGCCAACGTCCTGACTTTC. The encoded protein is CASSEESGRLEGANVLTF.

The chain carries TRBV25-1 and TRBJ2-6; D is unresolved. The CDR3 has 13 amino acids. Germline values: CDR1 MGHDK, CDR2 SYGVNS. The V gene lost 10 bases and the J gene lost 0 bases, with 7 bases spanning the gap. CDR3: CATRDSGANVLTF. CDR3 sequence (DNA): TGTGCCACTCGAGACTCTGGGGCCAACGTCCTGACTTTC.